Listed below are T cell receptor beta chains from one sample, sequenced in a study of blood T cell repertoires in COVID-19. The data were produced by immunoSEQ multiplex PCR, yet TCRdb's version contains in-frame clones alone and is incomplete. Of 200,000 or so clones in the sample, approximately 79% were seen once. Material for sequencing was peripheral blood. All receptors come from a man between 25 and 39 years old with active or convalescent COVID-19. The CDR3 runs from the conserved cysteine through the conserved F or W. D genes are given only for firm matches. Rows may omit the clone size; those that give it use once, few, many or a size class.

TRBJ1-2	-	-	16	TRBV6-5	TGTGCCAGCAGTTACTCGGTTCGGGGTGTTAACTATGGCTACACCTTC	CASSYSVRGVNYGYTF
TRBJ1-6	-	-	16	TRBV7-9	TGTGCCAGCAGCCCTGAGGGGGGGCAGCTTAATTCACCCCTCCACTTT	CASSPEGGQLNSPLHF
TRBJ1-1	TRBD1	-	15	TRBV5-1	TGCGCCAGCAGCCCTAGGACAGGGGGGAACACTGAAGCTTTCTTT	CASSPRTGGNTEAFF
TRBJ2-5	TRBD2	-	15	TRBV2	TGTGCCAGCAGGGGGACTAGCGGCCTATCAGAGACCCAGTACTTC	CASRGTSGLSETQYF
TRBJ1-4	-	-	11	TRBV14	TGTGCCAGCAGCCAGGGAGGGAAACTGTTTTTT	CASSQGGKLFF
TRBJ2-5	TRBD1	-	17	TRBV5-5	TGTGCCCGCAGGGGGGGGGACAGGGTCTGGGCCCAAGAGACCCAGTACTTC	CARRGGDRVWAQETQYF
TRBJ2-3	-	-	14	TRBV7-9	TGTGCCAGCAGCTTCGCGGGGAGCACAGATACGCAGTATTTT	CASSFAGSTDTQYF
TRBJ2-1	-	-	12	TRBV10-3	TGTGCCATCAGGCCGAGGGGGTTTGAGCAGTTCTTC	CAIRPRGFEQFF
TRBJ2-7	-	-	14	TRBV18	TGTGCCAGCTCACCACCGGGACAACCCTACGAGCAGTACTTC	CASSPPGQPYEQYF
TRBJ2-1	-	-	16	TRBV21-1	TGTGCCAGCAGTAGATTCATCCGGGGCTCCTACAATGAGCAGTTCTTC	CASSRFIRGSYNEQFF
TRBJ1-2	TRBD1	-	14	TRBV7-9	TGTGCCAGCAGCGGAGACAGGGTGCCTTACGGCTACACCTTC	CASSGDRVPYGYTF
TRBJ2-2	TRBD2	-	15	TRBV11-3	TGTGCCAGCAGCCCGGCGGGAGGGTTCACCGGGGAGCTGTTTTTT	CASSPAGGFTGELFF
TRBJ1-4	TRBD1	-	15	TRBV7-6	TGTGCCAGCAGCTTAGGGACAGGGGCTAGGGAAAAACTGTTTTTT	CASSLGTGAREKLFF
TRBJ2-7	TRBD1	-	17	TRBV18	TGTGCCAGCTCACCACTACCTGGACAGGGGAGTATCTACGAGCAGTACTTC	CASSPLPGQGSIYEQYF
TRBJ1-2	-	-	13	TRBV30	TGTGCCTGGAGTGTGGGCAACAGCTATGGCTACACCTTC	CAWSVGNSYGYTF
TRBJ2-2	TRBD2	-	15	TRBV6-5	TGTGCCAGCAGGGGCGGGGGACCGAACACCGGGGAGCTGTTTTTT	CASRGGGPNTGELFF
TRBJ1-4	-	-	11	TRBV12-3/TRBV12-4	TGTGCCAGCAGTTTAAACGACAGACATTTATTT	CASSLNDRHLF
TRBJ1-1	-	-	13	TRBV6-5	TGTGCCAGCAGTCTGTACATGAACACTGAAGCTTTCTTT	CASSLYMNTEAFF
TRBJ1-1	-	-	12	TRBV11-2	TGTGCCAGCAGCTTATTAAACACTGAAGCTTTCTTT	CASSLLNTEAFF
TRBJ2-2	-	-	16	TRBV4-1	TGCGCCAGCAGCCAAGATCGAGGACACAGCACCGGGGAGCTGTTTTTT	CASSQDRGHSTGELFF
TRBJ1-4	TRBD1	-	18	TRBV3-1/TRBV3-2	TGTGCCAGCAGCCCCGCTGGGACAGCCGACGTGGTTAATGAAAAACTGTTTTTT	CASSPAGTADVVNEKLFF
TRBJ2-3	-	-	11	TRBV28	TGTGCCAGCAGTTCTCCAGATACGCAGTATTTT	CASSSPDTQYF
TRBJ2-1	TRBD2	-	14	TRBV6-5	TGTGCCAGCACGCTAGCGGGGGGGCGGACTGAGCAGTTCTTC	CASTLAGGRTEQFF
TRBJ2-1	-	-	13	TRBV2	TGTGCCAGCAGTGAAACTTGGTCCAATGAGCAGTTCTTC	CASSETWSNEQFF
TRBJ1-2	-	few	12	TRBV7-2	TGTGCCAGCAGCCTCAGAAACTATGGCTACACCTTC	CASSLRNYGYTF
TRBJ2-1	-	-	15	TRBV7-3	TGTGCCAGCAGCTTAGGGCTAGCGGACAGCAATGAGCAGTTCTTC	CASSLGLADSNEQFF
TRBJ1-1	TRBD1	-	15	TRBV4-1	TGCGCCAGCAGCGATTGGACAGGCGCCAACACTGAAGCTTTCTTT	CASSDWTGANTEAFF